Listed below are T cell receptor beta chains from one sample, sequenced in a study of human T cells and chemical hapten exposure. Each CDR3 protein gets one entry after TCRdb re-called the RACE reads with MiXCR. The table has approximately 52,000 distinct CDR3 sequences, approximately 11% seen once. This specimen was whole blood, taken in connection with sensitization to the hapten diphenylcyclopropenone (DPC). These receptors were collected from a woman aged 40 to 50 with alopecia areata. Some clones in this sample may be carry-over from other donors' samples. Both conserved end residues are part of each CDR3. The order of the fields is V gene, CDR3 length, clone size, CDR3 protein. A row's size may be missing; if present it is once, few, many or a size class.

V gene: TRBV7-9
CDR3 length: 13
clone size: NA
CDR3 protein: CASSFVQDYEQYF

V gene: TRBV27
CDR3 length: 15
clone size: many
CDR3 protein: CASSFRQGEYNEQFF

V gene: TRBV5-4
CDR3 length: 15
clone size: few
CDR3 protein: CASSPPDRASGELFF

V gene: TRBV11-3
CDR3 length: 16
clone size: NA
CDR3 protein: CASSTALLMNTGELFF

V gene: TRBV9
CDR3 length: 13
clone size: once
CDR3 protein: CASSVEAKHEQFF

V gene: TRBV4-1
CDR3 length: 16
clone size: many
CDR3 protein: CASSQETTPLTGELFF

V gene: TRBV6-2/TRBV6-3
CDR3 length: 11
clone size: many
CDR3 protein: CASSYDTEAFF

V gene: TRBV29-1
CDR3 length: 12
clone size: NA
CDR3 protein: CSVVISSNEQYF

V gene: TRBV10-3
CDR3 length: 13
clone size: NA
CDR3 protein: CAISYDRTNEQFF

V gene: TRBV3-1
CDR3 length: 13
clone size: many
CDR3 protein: CASAAGAVNEQFF

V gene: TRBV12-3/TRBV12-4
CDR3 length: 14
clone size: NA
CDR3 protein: CASSGGQGRNEQFF

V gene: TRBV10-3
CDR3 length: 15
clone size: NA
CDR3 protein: CAISASPASGDTQYF

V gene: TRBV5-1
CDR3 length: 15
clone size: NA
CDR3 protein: CASSHPGQGPYEQYF

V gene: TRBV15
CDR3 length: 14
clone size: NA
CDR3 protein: CATSRDQVNTEAFF

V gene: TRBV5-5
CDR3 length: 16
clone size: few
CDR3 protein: CASSQRGRATNEKLFF

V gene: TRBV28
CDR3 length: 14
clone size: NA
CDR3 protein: CASSLDTRWQPQHF

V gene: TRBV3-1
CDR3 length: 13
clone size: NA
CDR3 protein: CASSPSYNSPLHF

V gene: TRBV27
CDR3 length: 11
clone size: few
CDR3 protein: CASGKTETQYF

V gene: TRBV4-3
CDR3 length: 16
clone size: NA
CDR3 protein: CASSPSPGTVNQPQHF

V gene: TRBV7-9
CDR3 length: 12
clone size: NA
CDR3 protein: CASSFGKGEAFF

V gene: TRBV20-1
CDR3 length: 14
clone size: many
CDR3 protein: CSASGDRSGQPQHF

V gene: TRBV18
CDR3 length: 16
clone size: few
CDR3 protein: CASSEVVLSGANVLTF

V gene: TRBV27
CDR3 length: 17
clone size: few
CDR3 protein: CASSLSGMWTSFYEQYF

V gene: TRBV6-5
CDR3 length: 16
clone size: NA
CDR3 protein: CASSYSGLIMNTEAFF

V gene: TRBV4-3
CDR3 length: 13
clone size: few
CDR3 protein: CASSQEVFQPQHF

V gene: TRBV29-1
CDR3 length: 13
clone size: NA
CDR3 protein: CSVDGGVTDTQYF

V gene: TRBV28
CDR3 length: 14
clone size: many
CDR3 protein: CASSLAGETDTQYF

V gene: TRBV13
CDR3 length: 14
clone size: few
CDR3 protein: CASSLLGPPDTQYF

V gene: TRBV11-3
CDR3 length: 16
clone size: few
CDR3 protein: CASSLGRSASTDTQYF

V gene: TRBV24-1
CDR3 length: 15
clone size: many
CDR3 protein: CATSDPALYTDTQYF

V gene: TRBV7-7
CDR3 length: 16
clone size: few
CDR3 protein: CASSPPTIPGNQPQHF

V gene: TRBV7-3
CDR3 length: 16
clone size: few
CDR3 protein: CASSLEGQGPNSPLHF

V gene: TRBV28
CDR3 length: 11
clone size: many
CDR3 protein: CASSLWDREDF

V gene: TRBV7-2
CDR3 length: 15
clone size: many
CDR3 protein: CASSKDGTSYNEQFF

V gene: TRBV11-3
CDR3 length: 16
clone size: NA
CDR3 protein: CASSSRTSGGNNEQFF

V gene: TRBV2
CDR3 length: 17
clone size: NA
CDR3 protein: CASSRGLAGGSYNEQFF

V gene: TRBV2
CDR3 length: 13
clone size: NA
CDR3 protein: CASSGLGQSEQFF

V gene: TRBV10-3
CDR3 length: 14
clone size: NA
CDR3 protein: CAISESTGGDTQYF

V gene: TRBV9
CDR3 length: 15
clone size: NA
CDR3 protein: CASSVVSGLNTEAFF

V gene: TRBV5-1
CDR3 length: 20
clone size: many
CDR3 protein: CASSGSGGEGFSLGTDTQYF

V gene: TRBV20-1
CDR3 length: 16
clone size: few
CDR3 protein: CSAKGMSGKTYNEQFF

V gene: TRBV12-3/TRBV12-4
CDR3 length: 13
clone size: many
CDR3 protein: CASRRTGPETQYF

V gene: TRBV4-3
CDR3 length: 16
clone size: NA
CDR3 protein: CASSPQVMRSNEKLFF

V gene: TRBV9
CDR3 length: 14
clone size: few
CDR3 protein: CASSVTPSSYEQYF

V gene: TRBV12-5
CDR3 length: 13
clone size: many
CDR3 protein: CASAAVVPYEQYF

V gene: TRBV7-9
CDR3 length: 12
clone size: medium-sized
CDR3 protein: CATQGDNSPLHF

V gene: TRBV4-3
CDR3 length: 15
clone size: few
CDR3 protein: CASSQGAHGAYEQYF

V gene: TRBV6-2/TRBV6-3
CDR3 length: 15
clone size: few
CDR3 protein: CASSQGTASQETQYF

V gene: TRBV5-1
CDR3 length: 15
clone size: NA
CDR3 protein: CASRQTGSSYNEQFF

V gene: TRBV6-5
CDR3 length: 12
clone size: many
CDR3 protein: CASSQGDQPQHF

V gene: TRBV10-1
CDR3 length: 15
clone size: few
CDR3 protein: CASSLGGLSYNEQFF

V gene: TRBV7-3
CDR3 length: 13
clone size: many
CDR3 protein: CASSSPGAGELFF

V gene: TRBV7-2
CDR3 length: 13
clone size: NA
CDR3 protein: CASGEGMDRELFF

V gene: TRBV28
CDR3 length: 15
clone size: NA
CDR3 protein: CASSSPLPGGLGYTF

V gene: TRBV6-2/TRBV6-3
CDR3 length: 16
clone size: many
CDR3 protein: CASSYPGQGLNTEAFF